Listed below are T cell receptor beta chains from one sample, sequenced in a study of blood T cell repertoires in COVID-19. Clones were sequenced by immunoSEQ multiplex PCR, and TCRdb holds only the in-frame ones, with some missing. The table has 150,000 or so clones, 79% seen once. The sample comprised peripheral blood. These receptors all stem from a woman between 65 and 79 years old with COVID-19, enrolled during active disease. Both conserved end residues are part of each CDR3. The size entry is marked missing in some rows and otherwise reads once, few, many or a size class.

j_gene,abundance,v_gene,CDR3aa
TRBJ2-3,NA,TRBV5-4,CASSLGGAGGHVDTQYF
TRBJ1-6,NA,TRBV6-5,CASTPSWRDNSPLHF
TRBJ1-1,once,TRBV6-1,CASSEMLTGRTEAFF
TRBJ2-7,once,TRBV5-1,CASSWRTDLGGEQYF
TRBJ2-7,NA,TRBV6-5,CASRGGPYEQYF
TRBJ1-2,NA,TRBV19,CATTGDNYGYTF
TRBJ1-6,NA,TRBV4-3,CASSQEGGEYSPLHF
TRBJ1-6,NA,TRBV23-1,CARTELAASDRTSPLHF
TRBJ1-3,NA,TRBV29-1,CSAQGVNTIYF
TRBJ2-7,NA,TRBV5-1,CASGRGVPPNYEQYF
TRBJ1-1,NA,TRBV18,CASSPELSTEAFF
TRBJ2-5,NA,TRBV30,CAWSVGSSGQETQYF
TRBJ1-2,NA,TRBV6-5,CASSSPGQGNYGYTF
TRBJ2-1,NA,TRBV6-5,CASRPGLAHNEQFF
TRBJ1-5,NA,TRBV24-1,CAIQGTLNQPQHF